A single sample gave rise to the 7 T cell receptor beta chains below, sequenced in a study of radiation and T cells in renal cell carcinoma (dated by TCRdb to the early 2020s). Read against the paper, the sample's time point label means: blood 2 weeks post-SBRT. The treatment or condition label on this specimen signifies: 15 Gy SBRT to primary tumor, nephrectomy 4 weeks later. The library was produced with the immunoSEQ multiplex PCR assay. TCRdb retrieved this table from immuneACCESS and kept in-frame rearrangements only. Not all clones are present; in checked studies, unresolved V genes account for under half, and no reason is known for the remainder. A total of fewer than 150,000 clones appear in this sample, 70% to 90% of them only once. Approximately 6% of the sample goes to the ten largest clones. Source: blood, taken from a patient whose treatment included radiotherapy and nephrectomy. These receptors originate from a woman aged 70 to 79 with renal cell carcinoma.

The gene calls are TRBV7-9 and TRBJ2-2, with TRBD1 identical over 8 bases. Trimming at V came to 7 bases and at J to 0 bases, leaving 7 bases not matched to a gene. CDR3 size: 16 residues. Germline V lookup: CDR1 SEHNR, CDR2 FQNEAQ (reference sequence). The CDR3 is CASTPDRGPNTGELFF. In DNA, the CDR3 is TGTGCCAGCACCCCTGACAGGGGACCGAACACCGGGGAGCTGTTTTTT.

The chain recombines TRBV6-5 with TRBJ1-1; D may be TRBD1 (6 bases). Trimming cost V 3 bases and J 8 bases, with 13 bases left between them. Germline-derived CDR1 and CDR2 are MNHEY and SVGAGI. The CDR3 runs to 13 residues. DNA of the CDR3: TGTGCCAGCAGTTATTGGGGGGCTGGGGAAGCTTTCTTT. Amino acid sequence: CASSYWGAGEAFF.

This clone was observed once. The J gene is TRBJ1-1, the V gene TRBV7-9; D is uncertain. The CDR3 is 13 residues long. V was cut by 6 bases and J by 1 base, with 9 bases left in between. Looked up from germline, CDR1 is SEHNR and CDR2 is FQNEAQ (reference sequence). The DNA for the CDR3 is TGTGCCAGCAGACTGACTGCGAACACTGAAGCTTTCTTT. This sequence encodes CASRLTANTEAFF.

This clone was counted once. This sequence joins TRBV11-3 and TRBJ1-2; TRBD1 agrees at 11 bases. V trimming: 5 bases; J trimming: 8 bases; junction bases outside the gene matches: 7. Germline loops: CDR1 SGHNT, CDR2 YENEEA. CDR3 size: 14 residues. Written as DNA, the CDR3 is TGTGCCAGCAGCCCCCGGACAGGGGGCGGGGGCTACACCTTC. Protein: CASSPRTGGGGYTF. Supplemented by reference TRBV11-3 and TRBJ1-2, the full variable domain reads EAGVVQSPRYKIIEKKQPVAFWCNPISGHNTLYWYLQNLGQGPELLIRYENEEAVDDSQLPKDRFSAERLKGVDSTLKIQPAELGDSAVYLCASSPRTGGGGYTFGSGTRLTVV.

The chain couples TRBV27 to TRBJ2-7; the D gene could be TRBD1 or TRBD2 (6 bases each). This CDR3 comprises 11 residues. V was pared by 7 bases and J by 4 bases, with 8 bases between. Per germline, CDR1 MNHEY and CDR2 SMNVEV (reference sequence). CDR3 sequence (DNA): TGTGCCAGCATAGGGGGGTACGAGCAGTACTTC. It codes for CASIGGYEQYF.

The V and J genes are TRBV6-1 and TRBJ1-1; 8 nucleotides align to TRBD1. This CDR3 contains 15 residues. From germline, CDR1 is MNHNS and CDR2 SASEGT. V trimming: 2 bases; J trimming: 4 bases; junction bases outside the gene matches: 6. The CDR3 protein is CASSEPRGQGTEAFF. CDR3 sequence (DNA): TGTGCCAGCAGTGAACCCAGGGGGCAAGGCACTGAAGCTTTCTTT.

The sample holds a few counts of this clone. This chain links TRBV15 with TRBJ1-5; D is uncertain. Trimming cost V 6 bases and J 0 bases, with 9 bases left between them. The CDR3 is 14 residues long. Germline values: CDR1 LNHNV, CDR2 YYDKDF (reference sequence). The CDR3 region has the DNA TGTGCCACCAGTGGCCTTTATAGCAATCAGCCCCAGCATTTT. It yields the protein CATSGLYSNQPQHF.